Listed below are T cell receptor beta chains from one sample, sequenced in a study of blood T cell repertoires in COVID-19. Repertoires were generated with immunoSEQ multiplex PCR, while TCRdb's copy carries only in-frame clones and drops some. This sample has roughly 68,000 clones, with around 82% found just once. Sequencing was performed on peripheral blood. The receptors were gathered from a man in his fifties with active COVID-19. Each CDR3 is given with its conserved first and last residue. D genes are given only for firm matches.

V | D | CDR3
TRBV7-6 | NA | CASSLSSNQPQHF
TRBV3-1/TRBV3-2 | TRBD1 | CASSQGTGGYEQYF
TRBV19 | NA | CASAGIQETQYF
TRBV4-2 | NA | CASSREQGGYTF
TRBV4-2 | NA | CASSQDSVLSVANEKLFF
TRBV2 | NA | CASRAEGSNQPQHF
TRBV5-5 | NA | CASSLRSGWSPLHF
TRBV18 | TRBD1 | CASSPVTGGQPQHF
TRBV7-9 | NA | CASTQELNSEQFF
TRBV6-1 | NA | CASSEGGHWSNQPQHF
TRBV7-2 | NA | CASSIRQLVEQYF